Listed here are 5 T cell receptor beta chains from one sample, sequenced in a study of CD8+CD57+ T cells in acquired aplastic anemia. TCR beta VDJ and CDR3 profiling used genomic DNA as template. TCRdb called the reads again in MiXCR, with one record for every CDR3 protein. The sample holds 150,000 or so distinct CDR3 sequences, about 48% seen once. The patients chosen for sequencing had shown expansion of CD8+CD57+ cells (detected by flow cytometry). The sample consisted of sorted CD4+, CD8+, or CD8+CD57+ T cells (not recorded which) from PBMCs. These receptors all stem from a human donor with aplastic anemia.

There are a few counts of this clonotype. A read error may be the cause here, since a much bigger clone is one base away. The V gene is TRBV11-2, the J gene TRBJ2-7; D call uncertain. CDR1 and CDR2 from the germline V gene are SGHAT and FQNNGV. Trimming left V 1 base short and J 2 bases short, with 12 bases between. The CDR3 runs 15 residues. The CDR3 reads CASSLGPGWTYEQYF. CDR3 in DNA: TGTGCCAGCAGCTTAGGCCCAGGATGGACCTACGAGCAGTACTTC.

CDR3 nucleotides: TGTGCCAGTAGTATCACCGGAAACTACGAGCAGTACTTC. This sequence encodes CASSITGNYEQYF. The V gene is TRBV19, the J gene TRBJ2-7; D gene uncertain. Trimming left V 3 bases short and J 3 bases short, with 9 bases between. In germline, CDR1 is LNHDA, CDR2 SQIVND (reference sequence). This CDR3 is 13 amino acids long.

The chain joins TRBV7-9 to TRBJ2-7; TRBD1 or TRBD2 may be the D gene (5 bases each). Trimming cost V 6 bases and J 6 bases, with 12 bases left between them. The CDR3 runs to 12 residues. Germline V CDR1 and CDR2: SEHNR, FQNEAQ (reference sequence). This chain's CDR3 is CASSEGAGEQYF. The CDR3 region has the DNA TGTGCCAGCAGTGAAGGGGCGGGCGAGCAGTACTTC.

This clonotype came up many times. This chain joins TRBV9 and TRBJ2-7; D gene ambiguous. V lost 2 bases to trimming and J lost 3 bases, with 9 bases between them. The germline V gene encodes CDR1 SGDLS and CDR2 YYNGEE. CDR3 length equals 13 residues. This chain's CDR3 is CASSVGSHYEQYF. The CDR3 bases are TGTGCCAGCAGCGTGGGAAGCCACTACGAGCAGTACTTC.

This clonotype was counted a single time. The chain couples TRBV5-6 to TRBJ2-7; tentatively, D is TRBD1 or TRBD2 (7 bases each). Germline V CDR1 and CDR2: SGHDT, YYEEEE. V was trimmed by 2 bases and J by 3 bases, leaving 15 bases between them. There are 15 residues in the CDR3. The CDR3 nucleotides read TGTGCCAGCAGCTTCCAGGGGGGGGGCAACTACGAGCAGTACTTC. Translated: CASSFQGGGNYEQYF.